A selection of T cell receptor beta chains follows, all from one sample in a study of cytomegalovirus exposure and HLA in healthy donors. Clones were read by immunoSEQ multiplex PCR, and TCRdb kept only the in-frame ones, dropping some. This table has roughly 200,000 clones, around 80% appearing once. What was sequenced was PBMCs. These receptors all stem from a woman aged 25 to 45 in good health and CMV-seropositive. The CDR3 runs from the conserved cysteine through the conserved F or W. A D gene is named only where the DNA matches it firmly. Some rows have no size entry. The others give once, few or many, or a class for an expanded clone.

d_call,j_call,v_call,clone_size,cdr3_length,cdr3_aa,cdr3_nt
TRBD1,TRBJ2-7,TRBV5-1,-,16,CASSLAESGTGSEQYF,TGCGCCAGCAGCTTGGCCGAGAGTGGGACAGGATCCGAGCAGTACTTC
TRBD2,TRBJ2-7,TRBV19,-,16,CASSPGLAGGPGEQYF,TGTGCCAGTAGTCCAGGACTAGCGGGAGGGCCCGGCGAGCAGTACTTC
-,TRBJ2-7,TRBV7-8,-,15,CASSLVQGPSYEQYF,TGTGCCAGCAGCTTAGTTCAGGGGCCCTCCTACGAGCAGTACTTC
TRBD1,TRBJ2-3,TRBV23-1,-,15,CASSRHRGRADTQYF,TGCGCCAGCAGTCGTCACAGGGGGCGGGCAGATACGCAGTATTTT
-,TRBJ1-2,TRBV11-2,-,13,CASSLDIGGGYTF,TGTGCCAGCAGCTTAGATATTGGGGGCGGCTACACCTTC
TRBD1,TRBJ1-4,TRBV5-1,few,18,CASSFDRVGDLTNEKLFF,TGCGCCAGCAGCTTCGACAGGGTTGGGGACTTAACTAATGAAAAACTGTTTTTT
TRBD2,TRBJ2-4,TRBV7-8,-,17,CASSLVTSRLAKNIQYF,TGTGCCAGCAGCTTAGTGACTAGCCGATTAGCCAAAAACATTCAGTACTTC
-,TRBJ2-2,TRBV4-2,once,17,CASSPLPGTPNTGELFF,TGTGCCAGCAGCCCCTTACCCGGGACACCAAACACCGGGGAGCTGTTTTTT
-,TRBJ1-6,TRBV4-1,-,18,CASSQVGPGSSYNSPLHF,TGCGCCAGCAGCCAAGTGGGTCCAGGCTCTTCCTATAATTCACCCCTCCACTTT
-,TRBJ1-1,TRBV19,-,14,CASSIVPPSAEAFF,TGTGCCAGTAGTATAGTTCCCCCGTCCGCTGAAGCTTTCTTT
-,TRBJ2-7,TRBV2,once,13,CASSDRETYEQYF,TGTGCCAGCAGTGACAGGGAAACCTACGAGCAGTACTTC
-,TRBJ1-3,TRBV9,-,15,CASSAEGGLGNTIYF,TGTGCCAGCAGCGCAGAGGGGGGGCTAGGAAACACCATATATTTT
-,TRBJ2-7,TRBV4-3,-,16,CASSQDMAGATYEQYF,TGCGCCAGCAGCCAAGATATGGCAGGGGCGACCTACGAGCAGTACTTC
-,TRBJ1-5,TRBV30,-,12,CAWGGTSGPQHF,TGTGCCTGGGGAGGGACCTCCGGGCCCCAGCATTTT
TRBD1,TRBJ1-4,TRBV7-9,-,15,CASSGRQGGNEKLFF,TGTGCCAGCAGCGGACGACAGGGGGGAAATGAAAAACTGTTTTTT
TRBD2,TRBJ2-3,TRBV18,-,17,CASLGEPSGVTTDTQYF,TGTGCCAGCCTCGGGGAGCCTAGCGGGGTAACCACAGATACGCAGTATTTT
TRBD1,TRBJ2-7,TRBV6-5,-,14,CASSRGGQGTKQYF,TGTGCCAGCAGTCGCGGAGGACAGGGTACGAAGCAGTACTTC
TRBD1,TRBJ1-5,TRBV30,few,14,CAWSGGQGGQPQHF,TGTGCCTGGAGTGGAGGACAGGGTGGACAGCCCCAGCATTTT
-,TRBJ2-1,TRBV7-8,-,16,CASSLFAGGTYNEQFF,TGTGCCAGCAGCTTATTCGCCGGGGGAACTTACAATGAGCAGTTCTTC